A selection of T cell receptor beta chains follows, all from one sample in a study of lymphopenia after photon versus proton radiotherapy. Libraries were prepared by immunoSEQ multiplex PCR; TCRdb keeps only in-frame clonotypes and omits some of them. The sample comprises more than 15,000 clones, approximately 86% of which are singletons, and 50% to 70% rests with the top ten. Sequenced material: peripheral blood, taken from a patient treated with proton-based radiotherapy. These TCRs come from a woman aged 55-70 years with cholangiocarcinoma. Some clones in this sample may be carry-over from other donors' samples. Each CDR3 is given with its conserved first and last residue.

v_gene,CDR3aa
TRBV19,CASSGQGAPRTEAFF
TRBV27,CASNKGLAGGVGEQFF
TRBV11-2,CASSVTQETQYF
TRBV6-5,CASSTTGVTEAFF
TRBV6-6,CASISTIKTPGNTIYF
TRBV11-2,CASRLVYEQYF
TRBV19,CASNRVGTYNEQFF
TRBV11-2,CASSFVTGSSEAFF
TRBV5-6,CASSFRYEQYF
TRBV2,CASSDPGSSSDTQYF
TRBV19,CASSRTLTGGLTDTQYF